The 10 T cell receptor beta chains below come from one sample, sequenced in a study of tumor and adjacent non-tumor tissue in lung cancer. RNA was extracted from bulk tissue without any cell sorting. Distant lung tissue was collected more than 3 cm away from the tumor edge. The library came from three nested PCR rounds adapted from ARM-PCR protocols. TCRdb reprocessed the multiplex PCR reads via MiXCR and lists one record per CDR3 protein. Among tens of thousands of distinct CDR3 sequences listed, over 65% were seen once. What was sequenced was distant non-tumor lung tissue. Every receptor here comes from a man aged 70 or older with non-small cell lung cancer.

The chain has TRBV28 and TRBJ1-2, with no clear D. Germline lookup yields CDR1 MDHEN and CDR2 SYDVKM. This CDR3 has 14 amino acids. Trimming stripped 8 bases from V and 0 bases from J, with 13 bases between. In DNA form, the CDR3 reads TGTGCCAGCGGAAAGGCGTTACCTAACTATGGCTACACCTTC. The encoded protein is CASGKALPNYGYTF.

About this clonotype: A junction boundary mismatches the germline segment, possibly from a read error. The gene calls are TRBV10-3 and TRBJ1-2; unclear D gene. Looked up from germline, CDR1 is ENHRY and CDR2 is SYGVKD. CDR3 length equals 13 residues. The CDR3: CATSVEQSHGYTF. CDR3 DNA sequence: TGTGCCACCAGTGTTGAGCAAAGCCACGGCTACACGTTC.

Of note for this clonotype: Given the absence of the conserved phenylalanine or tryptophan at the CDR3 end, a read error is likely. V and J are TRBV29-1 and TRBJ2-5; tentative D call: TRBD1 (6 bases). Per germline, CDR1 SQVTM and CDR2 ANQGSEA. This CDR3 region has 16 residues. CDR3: CSAKRYLQTGQGTQYL. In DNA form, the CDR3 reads TGCAGCGCCAAGCGCTACCTCCAGACAGGTCAAGGGACCCAGTACCTC.

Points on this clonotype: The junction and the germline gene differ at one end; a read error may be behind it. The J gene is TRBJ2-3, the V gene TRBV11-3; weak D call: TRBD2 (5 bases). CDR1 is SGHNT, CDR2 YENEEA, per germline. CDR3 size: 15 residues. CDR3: CASTRRGVSTVTQYF. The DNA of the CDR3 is TGTGCCAGTACCCGTCGGGGAGTAAGCACAGTTACGCAGTATTTT.

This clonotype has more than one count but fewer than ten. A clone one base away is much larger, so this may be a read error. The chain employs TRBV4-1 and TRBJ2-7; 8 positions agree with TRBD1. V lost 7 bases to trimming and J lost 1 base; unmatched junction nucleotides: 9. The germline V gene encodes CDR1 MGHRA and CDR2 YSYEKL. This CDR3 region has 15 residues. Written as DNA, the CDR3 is TGCGCCAGCACACATTCAGGGGGCGATTCCTACGAGCAGTACTTC. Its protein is CASTHSGGDSYEQYF.

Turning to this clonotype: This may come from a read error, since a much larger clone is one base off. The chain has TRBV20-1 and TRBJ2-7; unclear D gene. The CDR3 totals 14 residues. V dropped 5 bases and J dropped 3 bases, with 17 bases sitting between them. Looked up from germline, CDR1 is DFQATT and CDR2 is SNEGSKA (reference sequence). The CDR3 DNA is TGCAGTGCTGGATTAGTGAGATTAAACTACGAGCAGTACTTC. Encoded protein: CSAGLVRLNYEQYF.

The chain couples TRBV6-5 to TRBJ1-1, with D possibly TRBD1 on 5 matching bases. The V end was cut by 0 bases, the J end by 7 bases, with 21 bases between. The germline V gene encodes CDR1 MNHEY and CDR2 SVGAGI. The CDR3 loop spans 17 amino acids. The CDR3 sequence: CASSYSRAWGEINEAFF. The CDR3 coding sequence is TGTGCCAGCAGTTACTCTCGGGCATGGGGGGAGATCAATGAAGCTTTCTTT.

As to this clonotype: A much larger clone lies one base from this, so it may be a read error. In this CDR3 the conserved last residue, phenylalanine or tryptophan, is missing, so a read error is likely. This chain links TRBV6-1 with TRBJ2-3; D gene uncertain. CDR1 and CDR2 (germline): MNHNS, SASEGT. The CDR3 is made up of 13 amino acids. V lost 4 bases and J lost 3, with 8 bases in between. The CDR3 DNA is TGTGCCAGCAGTGCCGGCGTGACAGATACGCAGTATATT. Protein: CASSAGVTDTQYI.

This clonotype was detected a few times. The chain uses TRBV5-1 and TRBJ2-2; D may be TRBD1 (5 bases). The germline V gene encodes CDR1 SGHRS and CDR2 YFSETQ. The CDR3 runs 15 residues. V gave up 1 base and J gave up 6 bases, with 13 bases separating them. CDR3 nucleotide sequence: TGCGCCAGCAGCTTGAGCCAGGGTCATTCCGGGGAGCTGTTTTTT. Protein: CASSLSQGHSGELFF. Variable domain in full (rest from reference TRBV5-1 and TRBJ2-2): KAGVTQTPRYLIKTRGQQVTLSCSPISGHRSVSWYQQTPGQGLQFLFEYFSETQRNKGNFPGRFSGRQFSNSRSEMNVSTLELGDSALYLCASSLSQGHSGELFFGEGSRLTVL.

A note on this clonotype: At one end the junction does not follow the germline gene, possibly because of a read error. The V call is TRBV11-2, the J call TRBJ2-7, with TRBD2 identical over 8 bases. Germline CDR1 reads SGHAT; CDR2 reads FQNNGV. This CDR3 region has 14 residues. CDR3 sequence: CASSIGSGTCEEYF. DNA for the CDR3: TGTGCCAGCAGCATAGGTAGCGGGACCTGCGAGGAGTACTTC.